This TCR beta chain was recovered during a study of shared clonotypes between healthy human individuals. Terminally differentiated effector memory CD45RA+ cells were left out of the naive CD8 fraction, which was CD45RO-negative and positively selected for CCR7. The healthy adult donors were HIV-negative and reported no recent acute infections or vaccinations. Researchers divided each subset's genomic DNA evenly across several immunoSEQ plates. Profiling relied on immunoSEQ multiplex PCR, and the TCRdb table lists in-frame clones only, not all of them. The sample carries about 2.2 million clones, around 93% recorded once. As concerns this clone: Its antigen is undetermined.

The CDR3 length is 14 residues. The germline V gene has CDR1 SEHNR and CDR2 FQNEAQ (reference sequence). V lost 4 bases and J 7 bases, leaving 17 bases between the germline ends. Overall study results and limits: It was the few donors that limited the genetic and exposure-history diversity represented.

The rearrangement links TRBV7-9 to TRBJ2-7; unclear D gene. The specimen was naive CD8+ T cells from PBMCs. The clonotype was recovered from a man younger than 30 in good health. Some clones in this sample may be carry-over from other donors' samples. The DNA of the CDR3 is TGTGCCAGCAGCTCCCCCCGTGACAACCAGGAGCAGTACTTC. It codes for CASSSPRDNQEQYF.